The TCR beta chain described here comes from a study of T-cell reconstitution after alpha-beta-depleted transplantation in children. Findings and caveats of the study: For some patients, TCRbeta diversity was high at day 60 because of recipient T cells and thymic progenitors that survived. Approximately two months post-transplant, alpha-beta T cells reportedly originated from several hundred expanded graft clones. A year post-transplant, T-cell counts and diversity derived mostly from newly produced T cells.

Unique molecular identifiers were used in preparing the TCRbeta library. TCRdb passed the PCR reads through MiXCR, listing each CDR3 protein once. The table includes around 190,000 distinct CDR3 sequences, approximately 6.9% detected once. This clonotype was seen a few times. As yet, its antigen is unknown. Material: PBMCs, obtained before TCRalphabeta/CD19-depleted stem cell transplant. The clonotype was recovered from a boy aged 2-15 years with acute lymphoblastic leukemia, due to receive a stem cell transplant.

CDR3 in amino acids: CASRRQGTTYEQYF. CDR3 in DNA: TGTGCCAGCCGAAGACAGGGGACTACCTACGAGCAGTACTTC. The chain recombines TRBV11-2 with TRBJ2-7, with TRBD1 as a possible D gene (8 bases). Germline V gene lookup returns CDR1 SGHAT and CDR2 FQNNGV. This CDR3 has 14 amino acids. V lost 8 bases, J lost 2 bases, and 16 bases lay in between.